The 13 T cell receptor beta chains reported below all come from one sample, sequenced in a study of blood T cell repertoires in COVID-19. Data came from immunoSEQ multiplex PCR; TCRdb stores just in-frame clones and leaves some out. The data contain 100,000 to 120,000 clones, about three quarters of them singletons. What was sequenced was peripheral blood. The receptor set was obtained from a woman between 35 and 50 years old with acute or convalescent COVID-19.

This clone was seen more than once but under ten times. The V gene is TRBV9, the J gene TRBJ1-1, with D unresolved. Germline CDR1 reads SGDLS; CDR2 reads YYNGEE. The V end was cut by 4 bases, the J end by 1 base, with 11 bases between. The CDR3 is made up of 14 amino acids. CDR3 amino acids: CASSPWASNTEAFF. In nucleotides, the CDR3 is TGTGCCAGCAGCCCCTGGGCCTCGAACACTGAAGCTTTCTTT.

The rearrangement uses TRBV28 and TRBJ2-3, with D uncertain. With 4 bases removed from V and 0 bases from J, the gap between germline ends came to 8 bases. The germline V gene encodes CDR1 MDHEN and CDR2 SYDVKM. This CDR3 comprises 14 residues. The DNA of the CDR3 is TGTGCCAGCAGTTCCCTGACTAGCACAGATACGCAGTATTTT. Encoded protein: CASSSLTSTDTQYF.

The gene calls are TRBV2 and TRBJ2-1, with D perhaps TRBD1 (5 bases). Trimming removed 2 bases from V and 8 bases from J, with 7 bases in between. From germline, CDR1 is SNHLY and CDR2 FYNNEI. The CDR3 loop spans 12 amino acids. The CDR3: CASSELGDEQFF. Written as DNA, the CDR3 is TGTGCCAGCAGTGAATTAGGGGATGAGCAGTTCTTC.

This clone was picked up a small number of times. At one end, the junction sequence differs from germline, possibly due to a read error. This chain connects TRBV7-3 to TRBJ2-7; perhaps TRBD1 as D (5 bases). CDR3 size: 13 residues. Germline-derived CDR1 and CDR2 are SGHTA and FQGTGA. The CDR3 region is CASSLTTVSEQYF. The CDR3 DNA reads as TGTGCCAGCAGCCTAACGACAGTCAGCGAGCAGTACTTC.

The V and J genes are TRBV6-1 and TRBJ1-1, with D perhaps TRBD1 (5 bases). Trimming stripped 2 bases from V and 1 base from J, with 8 bases between. Per the germline V gene, CDR1 is MNHNS and CDR2 is SASEGT. This CDR3 has 14 residues. The CDR3 DNA is TGTGCCAGCAGTGAATGGGGGGGGAACACTGAAGCTTTCTTT. Residues: CASSEWGGNTEAFF.

This clone was picked up a small number of times. The chain is built from TRBV12-3 or TRBV12-4 and TRBJ2-7, with a weak D call TRBD2 (6 bases). The CDR3 loop spans 13 amino acids. The V end lost 8 bases, the J end lost 1 base, and 12 bases lay between the germline ends. The CDR3 is CASGGVQSYEQYF. CDR3 DNA sequence: TGTGCCAGCGGAGGGGTCCAGTCCTACGAGCAGTACTTC.

This chain joins TRBV9 and TRBJ2-2, with 13 positions matching TRBD2. This CDR3 region has 17 residues. V dropped 0 bases and J dropped 3; count of bases not matched to a gene: 2. Germline values: CDR1 SGDLS, CDR2 YYNGEE. This chain's CDR3 is CASSVGLAGGYTGELFF. CDR3 sequence (DNA): TGTGCCAGCAGCGTAGGACTAGCGGGGGGATACACCGGGGAGCTGTTTTTT.

The chain is built from TRBV5-1 and TRBJ2-7; 8 bases agree with TRBD1. This CDR3 region has 14 residues. V lost 5 bases and J lost 2; bases outside the gene matches: 6. CDR1 and CDR2 from the germline V gene are SGHRS and YFSETQ. CDR3 DNA: TGCGCCAGCAGGAATACAGGGGGGACCTACGAGCAGTACTTC. Its translation is CASRNTGGTYEQYF.

The rearrangement links TRBV27 to TRBJ2-5; D perhaps matches TRBD1 (6 bases). CDR1 is MNHEY and CDR2 is SMNVEV in the germline V gene (reference sequence). The CDR3 is made up of 14 amino acids. V shed 5 bases and J shed 4 bases, with 14 bases lying between them. This chain's CDR3 is CASSPRGNGETQYF. The CDR3 DNA reads TGTGCCAGCAGTCCCAGGGGAAACGGAGAGACCCAGTACTTC.

The chain is built from TRBV2 and TRBJ2-7; 10 bases are a match to TRBD1. Germline V gene data show CDR1 as SNHLY and CDR2 as FYNNEI. V dropped 5 bases and J dropped 0; count of bases not matched to a gene: 4. CDR3 length: 15 amino acids. The CDR3, as DNA: TGTGCCAGCAGTCGACAGGGGGCGAGCTCCTACGAGCAGTACTTC. Encoded protein: CASSRQGASSYEQYF.

The J gene is TRBJ2-7, the V gene TRBV5-1, with 8 bases that match TRBD1. The CDR3 runs to 12 residues. Germline CDR1 and CDR2: SGHRS and YFSETQ. After removal of 2 bases from V and 7 bases from J, the junction contained 2 bases not matched to a gene. The CDR3 nucleotides are TGCGCCAGCAGCTTACAGGGGGAAGAGCAGTACTTC. The encoded protein is CASSLQGEEQYF.

This clone came up a few times. The chain recombines TRBV5-1 with TRBJ2-2, with a tentative D call TRBD2 (5 bases). CDR1 and CDR2 (germline): SGHRS, YFSETQ. The CDR3 loop spans 19 amino acids. V gave up 3 bases and J gave up 3 bases, with 24 bases separating them. This CDR3 reads CASSSTGIGVLGYTGELFF. CDR3 DNA: TGCGCCAGCAGCTCCACCGGTATCGGGGTCCTTGGATACACCGGGGAGCTGTTTTTT.

V usage is TRBV28 and J usage is TRBJ2-1; 11 bases align to TRBD2. Per germline, CDR1 MDHEN and CDR2 SYDVKM. Trimming took 6 bases from V and 2 from J; bases not matched to a gene: 9. The CDR3 extends over 17 amino acids. For the CDR3, the DNA is TGTGCCAGCAGACCAACTAGCGGGGGACAACCCTACAATGAGCAGTTCTTC. Its translation: CASRPTSGGQPYNEQFF.